These 23 T cell receptor beta chains came from one sample sequenced in a study of post-analysis software for immune sequencing data (dated by TCRdb to the mid-2010s). Beyond this particular receptor, the publication reports: Patients showed significantly higher frequencies than controls for about 5 TRBV segments, among them TRBV5-6, TRBV5-1 and TRBV20-1.

The antigens these receptors bind are not known. The library was prepared using PCR. Data came from an Illumina HiSeq 2500. To reduce PCR and sequencing biases, unique molecular identifiers were incorporated into the TCR beta cDNA libraries. The public sequencing data were trimmed at Q25 with fastp and processed into clonotypes with MiXCR by TCRdb, which kept only in-frame beta chains. Rows with a matching CDR3 protein are joined into one entry that keeps the most common DNA and genes. For this sample the table gives under 200,000 distinct CDR3 sequences, of which around 30% were detected only once. Approximately 3% of the sample rests with the top ten. Sequenced input: blood. These receptors originate from a girl between 2 and 17 years old with multiple sclerosis.

This clonotype was picked up many times. J is TRBJ2-3 and V is TRBV5-1; D tentatively fits TRBD1 or TRBD2 (5 bases each). The V gene's germline CDR1 is SGHRS and CDR2 YFSETQ. Trimming took 4 bases from V and 11 from J, leaving 17 bases between them. The CDR3 has 13 amino acids. CDR3: CASSATGRSGQYF. DNA of the CDR3: TGCGCCAGCAGCGCCACGGGGCGGTCGGGGCAGTATTTT.

This clonotype was seen more than once but under ten times. This chain links TRBV5-1 with TRBJ2-3; D is unclear. The V end was cut by 4 bases, the J end by 6 bases, with 15 bases between. Germline V gives CDR1 SGHRS, CDR2 YFSETQ. This CDR3 is 14 amino acids long. The CDR3 DNA follows: TGCGCCAGCAGCCCGCCGGCTAGTCGGGATACGCAGTATTTT. Translating gives CASSPPASRDTQYF.

This clonotype has at least ten counts. This sequence joins TRBV27 and TRBJ2-7; D is unclear. The CDR3 has 13 amino acids. V was clipped by 0 bases and J by 7 bases, with 10 bases between them. The germline CDR1 and CDR2 sequences are MNHEY and SMNVEV (reference sequence). Here the CDR3 DNA reads TGTGCCAGCAGTTTATCGATAACGGTTGAGCAGTACTTC. It specifies CASSLSITVEQYF.

In this sample, this clonotype turned up a few times. This chain joins TRBV27 and TRBJ1-4, with D hard to call. Germline V gene lookup returns CDR1 MNHEY and CDR2 SMNVEV (reference sequence). V gave up 6 bases and J gave up 4 bases, with 12 bases separating them. This CDR3 region has 14 residues. CDR3 nucleotide sequence: TGTGCCAGCAGGAGTACGGGGTTTAATGAAAAACTGTTTTTT. This sequence encodes CASRSTGFNEKLFF.

The chain is built from TRBV5-1 and TRBJ2-5, with D possibly TRBD2 on 6 matching bases. The DNA end lines up better with TRBJ2-7; the J call may be wrong. CDR3 length equals 14 residues. Per germline, CDR1 SGHRS and CDR2 YFSETQ. This chain's CDR3 is CASSSDGSQYEQYF. The CDR3 coding sequence is TGCGCCAGCAGCTCAGACGGGAGCCAATACGAGCAGTACTTC.

This clonotype was seen many times. The chain recombines TRBV12-3 or TRBV12-4 with TRBJ1-2, with D tentatively TRBD1 (5 bases). V lost 5 bases and J lost 4, with 11 bases in between. CDR3 size: 13 residues. The CDR3 bases are TGTGCCAGCAGTCGCCGGGACCTCTATGGCTACACCTTC. Translated: CASSRRDLYGYTF.

In this sample, this clonotype turned up a few times. J is TRBJ2-3 and V is TRBV30; unclear D gene. The CDR3 loop spans 11 amino acids. V lost 0 bases to trimming and J lost 5 bases, with 3 bases between them. CDR1 and CDR2 (germline): GTSNPN, SVGIG (reference sequence). The CDR3 DNA reads as TGTGCCTGGAGTGTTGGAGATACGCAGTATTTT. Translation gives CAWSVGDTQYF.

This clonotype has only a few counts. The chain carries TRBV6-6 and TRBJ2-2; TRBD2 might be the D (5 bases). The length of the CDR3 is 14 residues. V lost 6 bases and J 9 bases, leaving 17 bases between the germline ends. CDR1 is MNHNY and CDR2 is SVGAGI in the germline V gene (reference sequence). CDR3 amino acids: CASSGVETSWELFF. Written as DNA, the CDR3 is TGTGCCAGCAGCGGGGTGGAGACCTCCTGGGAGCTGTTTTTT.

Points on this clonotype: One end of the junction does not line up with germline, which may come from a read error. This chain links TRBV20-1 with TRBJ2-1; D is unclear. There are 17 residues in the CDR3. Germline V gene sequence: CDR1 DFQATT, CDR2 SNEGSKA (reference sequence). CDR3 coding DNA: TGCAGTGCTAGAGTTGCAGGCGCAAGTGGATCCTACGATGAACAGTTCTTC. Its translation is CSARVAGASGSYDEQFF.

This clonotype was seen ten or more times. The chain joins TRBV18 to TRBJ2-5; D is unresolved. V lost 3 bases and J 4 bases, leaving 9 bases between the germline ends. This CDR3 is 13 amino acids long. Germline values: CDR1 KGHSH, CDR2 LQKENI. The CDR3: CASSPVLAETQYF. The CDR3 DNA sequence: TGTGCCAGCTCACCGGTATTGGCAGAGACCCAGTACTTC.

The chain links TRBV5-1 to TRBJ2-1; 10 bases fit TRBD2. Germline CDR1 and CDR2: SGHRS and YFSETQ. V gave up 0 bases and J gave up 10 bases; unmatched junction bases: 10. The CDR3 covers 16 residues. Here the CDR3 DNA reads TGCGCCAGCAGCTTGGCCGCTAGCGGGAGCAGTAACGAGCAGTTCTTC. Translated: CASSLAASGSSNEQFF.

The sample holds many counts of this clonotype. The V gene is TRBV28, the J gene TRBJ2-7, with D uncertain. Germline CDR1 reads MDHEN; CDR2 reads SYDVKM. The CDR3 extends over 10 amino acids. The V gene lost 3 bases and the J gene lost 7 bases, with 4 bases spanning the gap. The CDR3 spells CASSFNEQYF. CDR3 DNA: TGTGCCAGCAGTTTTAATGAGCAGTACTTC. The entire variable domain, with the rest obtained from reference TRBV28 and TRBJ2-7, is as follows: DVKVTQSSRYLVKRTGEKVFLECVQDMDHENMFWYRQDPGLGLRLIYFSYDVKMKEKGDIPEGYSVSREKKERFSLILESASTNQTSMYLCASSFNEQYFGPGTRLTVT.

On this clonotype itself: This clone may be a read error of a much larger clone one base away. The chain joins TRBV29-1 to TRBJ2-1; 12 positions match TRBD2. CDR1 and CDR2 from the germline V gene are SQVTM and ANQGSEA. The CDR3 runs 16 residues. The CDR3 nucleotides are TGCAGCGTTGAAGGGACTAGCGGGACCTCCCACAATGAGCAGTTCTTC. This sequence encodes CSVEGTSGTSHNEQFF.

V usage is TRBV6-2 or TRBV6-3 and J usage is TRBJ1-2; D gene unclear. CDR1 and CDR2 from the germline V gene are MNHEY and SVGEGT. V gave up 4 bases and J gave up 2 bases, with 17 bases separating them. The CDR3 is 16 amino acids. This chain's CDR3 is CASSLRPAALNYGYTF. The CDR3 nucleotides are TGTGCCAGCAGTTTGAGGCCAGCTGCCCTCAACTATGGCTACACCTTC.

With regard to this clonotype: Compared with germline, one end of the junction differs, possibly owing to a read error. V is TRBV5-1 and J is TRBJ2-1; 11 bases are shared with TRBD2. The length of the CDR3 is 15 residues. From germline, CDR1 is SGHRS and CDR2 YFSETQ. The CDR3 sequence is CAGSLGTSGGHEQFF. The DNA of the CDR3 is TGCGCCGGCAGCTTGGGCACTAGCGGGGGCCATGAGCAGTTCTTC.

Remarks on this clonotype: This sequence may be a read error, since a much larger clone differs from it by one base. The V gene is TRBV5-1, the J gene TRBJ2-7; tentatively, D is TRBD1 (6 bases). There are 15 residues in the CDR3. Germline values: CDR1 SGHRS, CDR2 YFSETQ. The CDR3 DNA reads TGCGCCAGCAGCTTGTGGGACACCAGCTCCTGCGAGCAGTACTTC. It yields the protein CASSLWDTSSCEQYF.

In its sample, this clonotype was seen many times. The genes are TRBV5-1 and TRBJ2-7; D might be TRBD1 or TRBD2, each matching 6 bases. There are 16 residues in the CDR3. Germline V gene lookup returns CDR1 SGHRS and CDR2 YFSETQ. Trimming stripped 1 base from V and 3 bases from J, with 17 bases between. The CDR3 reads CASSLYRRGLNYEQYF. CDR3 DNA sequence: TGCGCCAGCAGCTTGTATAGGAGGGGGTTGAACTACGAGCAGTACTTC.

The genes are TRBV11-2 and TRBJ2-7; D gene ambiguous. V lost 2 bases and J 3 bases, leaving 5 bases between the germline ends. The germline gives CDR1 SGHAT, CDR2 FQNNGV. The CDR3 has 12 residues. CDR3 loop: CASSLYGYEQYF. For the CDR3, the DNA is TGTGCCAGCAGCTTATACGGCTACGAGCAGTACTTC. Supplemented by reference TRBV11-2 and TRBJ2-7, the full variable domain reads EAGVAQSPRYKIIEKRQSVAFWCNPISGHATLYWYQQILGQGPKLLIQFQNNGVVDDSQLPKDRFSAERLKGVDSTLKIQPAKLEDSAVYLCASSLYGYEQYFGPGTRLTVT.

The chain couples TRBV6-2 or TRBV6-3 to TRBJ2-5, with D unresolved. The V end lost 3 bases, the J end lost 3 bases, and 5 bases lay between the germline ends. The CDR3 extends over 12 amino acids. The germline CDR1 and CDR2 sequences are MNHEY and SVGEGT. CDR3 coding DNA: TGTGCCAGCAGTTATGGCGAAGAGACCCAGTACTTC. Residues: CASSYGEETQYF.

This clonotype is labeled medium-sized. CDR3 in amino acids: CSVVGAATDTQYF. The CDR3 DNA is TGCAGCGTTGTCGGAGCCGCCACAGATACGCAGTATTTT. V and J are TRBV29-1 and TRBJ2-3; D remains unclear. Germline-derived CDR1 and CDR2 are SQVTM and ANQGSEA. The CDR3 totals 13 residues. V lost 4 bases and J 2 bases, leaving 10 bases between the germline ends.

On this clonotype: With a much larger clone just one base away, this may be a read error. The chain is built from TRBV6-1 and TRBJ2-5; the D gene is possibly TRBD1 (7 bases). Germline V gene data show CDR1 as MNHNS and CDR2 as SASEGT. The V end was cut by 8 bases, the J end by 5 bases, with 18 bases between. This CDR3 spans 14 amino acids. CDR3 loop: CASGTGARGETQYF. CDR3 DNA: TGTGCCAGCGGAACAGGGGCCCGGGGGGAGACCCAGTACTTC.

As for this clonotype: The missing conserved phenylalanine or tryptophan at the end of this CDR3 makes a read error likely. The chain joins TRBV7-9 to TRBJ2-3, with 11 positions matching TRBD2. The CDR3 length is 16 residues. Unmatched junction bases numbered 5, after V lost 4 bases and J lost 2 bases. Germline V lookup: CDR1 SEHNR, CDR2 FQNEAQ (reference sequence). The chain's CDR3 is CASSSTSGDLTDTQYC. The DNA for the CDR3 is TGTGCCAGCAGCTCGACTAGCGGGGACCTCACAGATACGCAGTATTGT.

V usage is TRBV20-1 and J usage is TRBJ2-3; 8 bases align to TRBD2. This CDR3 is 15 amino acids long. The junction had 11 bases not matched to a gene; V was cut back by 6 bases and J by 3 bases. The germline CDR1 and CDR2 sequences are DFQATT and SNEGSKA (reference sequence). This CDR3 is CSAEFGTSLTDTQYF. CDR3 in DNA: TGCAGTGCCGAGTTTGGGACTAGTCTTACAGATACGCAGTATTTT.